The source of this T cell receptor beta chain is a study of cytomegalovirus exposure and HLA in healthy donors. Points from the study as a whole: Prior analysis indicated that the majority of TCR beta V segments exhibited productivity approximately 87% or approximately 30% of the time. Overall, approximately 150 TCR beta chains were annotated as cytomegalovirus-associated. An analysis was carried out at a later point. It showed that HLA-associated TCR beta chains were more clonally expanded than equally common non-associated chains. Whilst most TCR sequences proved rare, a subset of public TCRs occurred across many donors.

It was with 60 Vbeta and 13 Jbeta primers that the PCR ran. Here immunoSEQ multiplex PCR was the method, and the copy in TCRdb shows in-frame clones only, minus some. The sample records 76,000 or so clones, around 70% being singletons. This clone occurred a few times. No antigen is known for it. From germline, CDR1 is SGHDT and CDR2 YYEEEE. The CDR3 is made up of 15 amino acids. The ends lost 4 bases at V and 3 bases at J; junction bases unmatched: 5. Source material: PBMCs. This chain joins TRBV5-6 and TRBJ2-7; 12 nucleotides agree with TRBD2. This receptor was obtained from a woman aged 40 to 50 in good health and CMV-seropositive. The CDR3 loop reads CASSEPGLAGYEQYF. CDR3 in DNA: TGTGCCAGCAGCGAACCGGGACTAGCGGGCTACGAGCAGTACTTC.